Described below is a single TCR beta chain sequence and its context. Individual cDNA molecules in this library carried unique molecular identifiers. Each CDR3 protein is one row after TCRdb ran MiXCR on the RACE reads. This sample yields roughly 260,000 distinct CDR3 sequences, of which about 9% are seen a single time; 2.3% belongs to the top ten. Time point indicated: pre-sensitization, week 0. Treatment of the sample: therapeutic diphenylcyclopropenone sensitization with weekly scalp DPC. Each patch-test visit's blood sample preceded patch application. This sample stems from a study of human T cells and chemical hapten exposure. Looking at the study overall: 0.01% DPC was applied to the upper back in patch tests, which were read at 6 days.

V was trimmed by 4 bases and J by 4 bases, leaving 16 bases between them. CDR3 length: 16 amino acids. Per germline, CDR1 KGHDR and CDR2 SFDVKD. This TCR was sampled from a middle-aged woman with alopecia areata. Some clones in this sample may be carry-over from other donors' samples. This chain joins TRBV24-1 and TRBJ2-1; D gene ambiguous. Material: whole blood, obtained in connection with sensitization to the hapten diphenylcyclopropenone (DPC). CDR3 region: CATSDHDKVTYNEQFF. Here the CDR3 DNA reads TGTGCCACCAGTGACCACGACAAGGTTACATACAATGAGCAGTTCTTC.